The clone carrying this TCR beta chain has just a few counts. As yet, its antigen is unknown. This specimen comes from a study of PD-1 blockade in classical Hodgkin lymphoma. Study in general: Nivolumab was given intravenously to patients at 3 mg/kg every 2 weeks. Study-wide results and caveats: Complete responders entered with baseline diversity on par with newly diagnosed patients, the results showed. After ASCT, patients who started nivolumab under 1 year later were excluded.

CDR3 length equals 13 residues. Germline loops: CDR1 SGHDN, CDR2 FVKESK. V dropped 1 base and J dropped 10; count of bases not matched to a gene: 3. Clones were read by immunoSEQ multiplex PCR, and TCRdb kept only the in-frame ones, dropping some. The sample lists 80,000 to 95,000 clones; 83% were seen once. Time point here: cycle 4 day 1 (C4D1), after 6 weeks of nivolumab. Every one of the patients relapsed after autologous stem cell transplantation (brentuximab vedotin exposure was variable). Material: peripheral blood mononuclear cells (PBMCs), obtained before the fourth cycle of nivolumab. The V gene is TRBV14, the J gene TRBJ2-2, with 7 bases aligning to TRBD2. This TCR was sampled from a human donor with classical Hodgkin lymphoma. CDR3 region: CASSQVAGVELFF. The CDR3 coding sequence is TGTGCCAGCAGCCAAGTCGCGGGAGTGGAGCTGTTTTTT. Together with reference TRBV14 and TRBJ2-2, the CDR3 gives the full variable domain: EAGVTQFPSHSVIEKGQTVTLRCDPISGHDNLYWYRRVMGKEIKFLLHFVKESKQDESGMPNNRFLAERTGGTYSTLKVQPAELEDSGVYFCASSQVAGVELFFGEGSRLTVL.